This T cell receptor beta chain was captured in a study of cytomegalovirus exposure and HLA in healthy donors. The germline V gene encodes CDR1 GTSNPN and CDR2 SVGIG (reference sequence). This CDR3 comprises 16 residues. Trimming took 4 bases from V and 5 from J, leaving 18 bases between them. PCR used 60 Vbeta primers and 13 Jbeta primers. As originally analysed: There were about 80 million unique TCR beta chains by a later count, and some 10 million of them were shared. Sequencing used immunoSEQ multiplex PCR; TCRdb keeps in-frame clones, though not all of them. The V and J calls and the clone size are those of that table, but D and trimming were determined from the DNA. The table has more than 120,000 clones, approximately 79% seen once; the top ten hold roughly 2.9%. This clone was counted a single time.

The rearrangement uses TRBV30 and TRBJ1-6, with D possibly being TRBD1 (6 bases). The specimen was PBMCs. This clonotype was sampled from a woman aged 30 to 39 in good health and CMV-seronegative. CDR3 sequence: CAWKTTGLPNNSPLHF. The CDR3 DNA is TGTGCCTGGAAAACAACAGGGCTACCTAATAATTCACCCCTCCACTTT.